The source of this T cell receptor (beta chain) is a study of long-term antiretroviral therapy in people with HIV. Background on the study: Collection dates of the earliest samples fall about a decade before the 2015 immediate-ART recommendation. Overall study findings and caveats: ART preceded a rise in diversity that nonetheless stayed lower than in transplant donor controls. It was observed that HIV repertoires exhibited narrower CDR3 length ranges than controls.

Treatment locations for all participants with HIV were in the United States. Assay version v3.0 of immunoSEQ was used, and it was run at survey level. Method: immunoSEQ multiplex PCR; TCRdb's copy keeps in-frame clones and lacks some. This sample carries fewer than 35,000 clones, under 90% of them seen once, and the ten largest clones take roughly 8.6%. On this clone itself: The antigen remains undetermined.

Trimming cost V 2 bases and J 3 bases; bases outside gene matches: 3. Looked up from germline, CDR1 is MNHNS and CDR2 is SASEGT. The CDR3 has 15 residues. The chain combines TRBV6-1 with TRBJ1-3, with 8 positions matching TRBD1. The TCR originated in a young man with HIV. Material: unsorted PBMCs, obtained 0.4 years before starting antiretroviral therapy. The DNA for the CDR3 is TGTGCCAGCAGTGAAAGGACAGGGTTTGGAAACACCATATATTTT. Amino acids: CASSERTGFGNTIYF.